These 3 T cell receptor beta chains came from one sample sequenced in a study of cytomegalovirus exposure and HLA in healthy donors (TCRdb year 2017). Receptor amplification or capture employed the immunoSEQ multiplex PCR assay. The multiplex PCR relied on a mix of 60 forward primers for TCR Vbeta segments and 13 reverse primers for TCR Jbeta segments. TCRdb took this table from immuneACCESS and kept in-frame rearrangements with V and J called. Such tables lack part of the clones; where checked against another copy, unresolved V genes explain under half of the gap, and the rest is unexplained. Counted in this sample were some 100,000 clones; approximately 80% of them appeared once. The ten top clones hold approximately 11% of the sample. Sequencing used PBMCs. All receptors come from a man aged 40-49 years in good health and CMV-seropositive.

This clone was seen a handful of times. This sequence joins TRBV7-2 and TRBJ2-5; 8 positions match TRBD2. Germline lookup yields CDR1 SGHTA and CDR2 FQGNSA. J gave up 1 base and V 3 bases, and 1 base lay outside the gene matches. The CDR3 runs to 14 residues. CDR3 protein: CASSFGGAQETQYF. In nucleotides, the CDR3 is TGTGCCAGCAGCTTCGGGGGGGCCCAAGAGACCCAGTACTTC.

This rearrangement joins TRBV29-1 to TRBJ1-2; tentative D call: TRBD1 (6 bases). The CDR3 contains 12 residues. V was pared by 4 bases and J by 8 bases, with 14 bases between. Germline CDR1 is SQVTM and CDR2 is ANQGSEA. The CDR3 loop reads CSVGGPLEGYTF. For the CDR3, the DNA is TGCAGCGTTGGGGGGCCTCTTGAGGGCTACACCTTC.

The V and J genes are TRBV7-6 and TRBJ1-5, with 10 bases lining up with TRBD1. Per the germline V gene, CDR1 is SGHVS and CDR2 is FNYEAQ. V lost 3 bases, J lost 3 bases, and 2 bases stayed unmatched. CDR3 length equals 15 residues. DNA for the CDR3: TGTGCCAGCAGCTTGGGACAGGGGAACAATCAGCCCCAGCATTTT. Encoded protein: CASSLGQGNNQPQHF.